The entry below gives a single T cell receptor (beta chain) sequence along with its context. The target antigen is unknown. The iRepertoire nested amplicon-rescue multiplex PCR amplified TCR alpha and beta CDR3s from RNA. For one-step reverse transcription and amplification, roughly 85-450 ng of tissue mRNA or PBMC total RNA was used. TCRdb passed the multiplex PCR reads through MiXCR, listing each CDR3 protein once. Among 170,000 or so distinct CDR3 sequences listed, about 40% were seen once. These data come from a study of glioma-infiltrating T cells. Whole-study results and caveats: Gliomas, especially low-grade, showed above-expected tissue-blood divergence; non-neoplastic patients showed below.

This CDR3 has 14 amino acids. CDR1 is SQVTM, CDR2 ANQGSEA, per germline. Trimming removed 4 bases at V and 1 base at J, with 14 bases between. This TCR came from a human donor with low-grade glioma or glioblastoma, undergoing nonglioma brain surgery, or in good health (not recorded which). The sample was glioma tissue, nonneoplastic brain tissue, or PBMCs (not recorded which). The chain links TRBV29-1 to TRBJ2-7; unclear D gene. CDR3 DNA sequence: TGCAGCGTTGGTCCGGACGGCAGGTCCTACGAGCAGTACTTC. Its protein product is CSVGPDGRSYEQYF.